This T cell receptor beta chain originates from a study of patients and donors after allogeneic stem cell transplantation. This clonotype has only one observation. V dropped 7 bases and J dropped 1 base, with 10 bases sitting between them. The CDR3 covers 13 residues. Looked up from germline, CDR1 is SNHLY and CDR2 is FYNNEI. TCRdb re-derived calls from the RT-PCR reads in MiXCR, one entry per CDR3 protein. Of more than 850,000 distinct CDR3 sequences detected, about 20% appear once; the ten largest clones hold 5.5% to 6.5%. The sample was blood, either unsorted or a sorted T cell fraction (not recorded which). This clonotype was sampled from a human donor who was either an allogeneic HSCT recipient or a stem cell or donor lymphocyte infusion donor (not recorded which). It is not recorded whose cells these are; they may come from a transplant donor. The chain has TRBV2 and TRBJ1-1, with D unclear. CDR3 sequence (DNA): TGTGCCAGCACTTTACAGTCGAACACTGAAGCTTTCTTT. It encodes CASTLQSNTEAFF.